This TCR beta chain was identified in a study of Tregs in tolerant kidney transplant recipients. Broader study findings: Donor-specific Treg expansion exceeded global Treg expansion in tolerant patients, suggesting antigen drive.

This clone was recorded once. The antigen is not known. The nonmyeloablative bone marrow transplants came from related graft donors, with transient mixed chimerism. Thawed PBMCs were FACS-sorted into unstimulated CD4+CD25+CD127- regulatory T cells, CD4+CD25- non-regulatory cells, CD4 and CD8 cells. CDR1 WNHNN and CDR2 SYGVQD come from the germline V gene (reference sequence). CDR3 length: 15 residues. J gave up 5 bases and V 10 bases, and 13 bases lay outside the gene matches. TCRdb keeps only in-frame clones here, not all; method: immunoSEQ multiplex PCR. The sample consists of nearly 50,000 clones, around nine tenths of them appearing once.

The TCR sequence derives from a human patient who received a combined kidney and bone marrow transplant. Some T cells may originate from the graft donor. This specimen consisted of CD8+ T cells from blood (PBMCs), obtained 12 months after the transplant. V and J are TRBV10-1 and TRBJ2-4; 8 nucleotides line up with TRBD2. The CDR3 region is CANLVPGTRENIQYF. In DNA form, the CDR3 reads TGCGCCAACCTCGTCCCGGGGACTAGGGAAAACATTCAGTACTTC.